These 7 T cell receptor beta chains share one sample of origin, sequenced in a study of CXCR3-negative and CXCR3-positive naive CD8 T cells. Study findings and constraints: TRB CDR3s of CXCR3-positive naive cells were more hydrophobic than those of CXCR3-negative naive cells.

Researchers prepared the TRB cDNA libraries using 5' RACE with UMI labels. TCRdb reworked the 5' RACE reads into one entry per CDR3 protein, no DNA. This table holds 95,000 to 100,000 distinct CDR3 sequences. The antigens these receptors bind are not known. Sequenced material: naive CXCR3+ CD8+ T cells from blood. Noted subset: CD45RO-CCR7+CD27+CD95- naive CD8+ T cells expressing CXCR3 (TNR3+). The source is a human donor in good health. Some clones in this sample may be carry-over from other donors' samples.

This chain joins TRBV7-6 and TRBJ2-2. Germline loops: CDR1 SGHVS, CDR2 FNYEAQ. The CDR3 contains 12 residues. CDR3 amino acids: CASSPTHRGAVF. Complete variable domain (other parts from reference TRBV7-6 and TRBJ2-2): GAGVSQSPRYKVTKRGQDVALRCDPISGHVSLYWYRQALGQGPEFLTYFNYEAQQDKSGLPNDRFSAERPEGSISTLTIQRTEQRDSAMYRCASSPTHRGAVFGEGSRLTVL.

V usage is TRBV7-9 and J usage is TRBJ2-1; the D call from TCRdb, TRBD1, cannot be confirmed without DNA. This CDR3 spans 15 amino acids. CDR1 and CDR2 (germline): SEHNR, FQNEAQ (reference sequence). The CDR3 reads CASNQGGGPYNEQFF.

The CDR3 here is CASSSQGRETQYF. J is TRBJ2-5 and V is TRBV28; TCRdb returns TRBD1, unconfirmable since there is no DNA. The V gene's germline CDR1 is MDHEN and CDR2 SYDVKM. The CDR3 sequence is 13 residues long. Full variable domain (remainder filled in from reference TRBV28 and TRBJ2-5): DVKVTQSSRYLVKRTGEKVFLECVQDMDHENMFWYRQDPGLGLRLIYFSYDVKMKEKGDIPEGYSVSREKKERFSLILESASTNQTSMYLCASSSQGRETQYFGPGTRLLVL.

This chain's CDR3 is CASSVPKGGTSENTGELFF. The rearrangement joins TRBV9 to TRBJ2-2; TCRdb calls TRBD2, which cannot be checked without DNA. The CDR3 is 19 amino acids. Germline V lookup: CDR1 SGDLS, CDR2 YYNGEE.

This chain joins TRBV19 and TRBJ2-1. The CDR3 length is 17 residues. Germline CDR1 reads LNHDA; CDR2 reads SQIVND (reference sequence). Here the CDR3 reads CASSIGAGRSSYYEQFF.

V usage is TRBV27 and J usage is TRBJ2-3; the TCRdb D gene call, TRBD2, has no DNA to confirm it. The V gene's germline CDR1 is MNHEY and CDR2 SMNVEV (reference sequence). The CDR3 contains 13 residues. The CDR3 is CASSLAGPDTQYF.

V gene TRBV29-1 combines with J gene TRBJ1-2; TCRdb returns TRBD1, unconfirmable since there is no DNA. The V gene's germline CDR1 is SQVTM and CDR2 ANQGSEA. The CDR3 has 16 amino acids. The CDR3 region is CSVEGKLGANDYGYTF.